Listed here is a single T cell receptor beta chain. The sample comes from a study of shared T cell receptors in the human thymus. TCRdb keeps only in-frame clones here, not all; method: immunoSEQ multiplex PCR. Of 700,000 or so clones in the sample, approximately 85% are singletons; the top ten hold about 0.0098%. Trimming left V 1 base short and J 4 bases short, with 10 bases between. The CDR3 has 14 amino acids. Looked up from germline, CDR1 is SGHTA and CDR2 is FQGNSA. These data also formed part of another study, on human thymus T cells. That report notes: The people who donated were healthy Finnish babies having corrective surgery for congenital heart defects. Thymic resections from corrective heart surgery supplied the tissue. V and J gene usage appeared biased in thymic and blood repertoires. Unrelated individuals had highly overlapping thymic repertoires, as reported in related research.

The sequence came from a girl under three years old with a congenital heart defect. The chain couples TRBV7-2 to TRBJ1-2; D is unclear. Source material: thymocytes. For the CDR3, the DNA is TGTGCCAGCAGCTTAGAAGAGGGTTTCTATGGCTACACCTTC. Its protein is CASSLEEGFYGYTF.